Shown below are 18 T cell receptor beta chains from a single sample sequenced in a study of T-cell reconstitution after alpha-beta-depleted transplantation in children. The library targeted TCRbeta and was prepared with unique molecular identifiers. Using its own MiXCR run on the PCR reads, TCRdb lists one record per CDR3 protein. The sample carries about 15,000 distinct CDR3 sequences, around 12% recorded once. Here the sequenced sample was PBMCs, mostly from graft donor cells, taken 180 days after TCRalphabeta/CD19-depleted stem cell transplant. All receptors come from a boy younger than two who had a stem cell transplant for Wiskott-Aldrich syndrome, so the T cells may come from the graft donor.

At least ten counts were recorded for this clonotype. V and J are TRBV7-6 and TRBJ2-7, with D perhaps matching TRBD1 or TRBD2 (5 bases each). This CDR3 contains 14 residues. Trimming shortened V by 5 bases and J by 2 bases, and 13 bases separated the two germline ends. CDR1 and CDR2 from the germline V gene are SGHVS and FNYEAQ. Here the CDR3 DNA reads TGTGCCAGCAGCCCCATGGGGGTTACCTACGAGCAGTACTTC. As protein: CASSPMGVTYEQYF.

For this clonotype: The junction departs from the called germline gene at one end, perhaps through a read error. V is TRBV13 and J is TRBJ1-5; 7 positions match TRBD1. The CDR3 spans 14 residues. CDR1 is PRHDT, CDR2 FYEKMQ, per germline (reference sequence). CDR3 bases: TGTGCCAGCAGCCGGGGACAGAACAATCAGCACCAGCATTTT. Translation: CASSRGQNNQHQHF.

J is TRBJ2-1 and V is TRBV20-1; D gene ambiguous. This CDR3 comprises 15 residues. V was shortened by 3 bases and J by 2 bases, with 14 bases between the two germline ends. The V gene's germline CDR1 is DFQATT and CDR2 SNEGSKA (reference sequence). The CDR3 here is CSARARTKTYNEQFF. The CDR3, as DNA: TGCAGTGCTAGGGCTAGAACAAAAACCTACAATGAGCAGTTCTTC.

This clonotype was recorded many times. The rearrangement joins TRBV5-1 to TRBJ2-7; no clear D gene. CDR1 SGHRS and CDR2 YFSETQ come from the germline V gene. The CDR3 contains 12 residues. V was cut by 0 bases and J by 9 bases, with 10 bases left in between. The CDR3 sequence: CASSLDNLGQYF. DNA of the CDR3: TGCGCCAGCAGCTTGGACAATCTCGGGCAGTACTTC.

This clonotype showed up just a few times. The gene calls are TRBV3-1 and TRBJ1-2; 8 bases match TRBD1. The CDR3 spans 18 residues. Germline trimming cut 0 bases from V and 3 bases from J; bases unmatched to any gene: 12. Germline V gene data show CDR1 as LGHDT and CDR2 as YNNKEL (reference sequence). The DNA for the CDR3 is TGTGCCAGCAGCCAAGAAGGGATGACAGGGGTAAAGGACTATGGCTACACCTTC. This translates into CASSQEGMTGVKDYGYTF.

This clonotype occurred a few times. The genes are TRBV29-1 and TRBJ1-2; D remains ambiguous. CDR1 and CDR2 from the germline V gene are SQVTM and ANQGSEA. The CDR3 has 13 amino acids. V was clipped by 3 bases and J by 1 base, with 9 bases between them. CDR3 region: CSVDGNSNYGYTF. The CDR3 nucleotides are TGCAGCGTTGATGGTAACAGTAACTATGGCTACACCTTC.

The rearrangement links TRBV12-3 or TRBV12-4 to TRBJ2-2; 11 bases fit TRBD2. The CDR3 covers 14 residues. Trimming cost V 10 bases and J 1 base; bases outside gene matches: 2. CDR3 protein: CATGTSGNTGELFF. CDR3 coding DNA: TGTGCCACCGGGACTAGCGGGAACACCGGGGAGCTGTTTTTT.

This clonotype was seen only a few times. The chain links TRBV7-9 to TRBJ2-7, with 9 bases aligning to TRBD2. The CDR3 is 17 amino acids. Germline V gene data show CDR1 as SEHNR and CDR2 as FQNEAQ (reference sequence). Unmatched junction bases numbered 8, after V lost 1 base and J lost 1 base. The DNA of the CDR3 is TGTGCCAGCAGCTTAGGGAGCTCTAGCGGGAATTCCTACGAGCAGTACTTC. This translates into CASSLGSSSGNSYEQYF.

This clonotype came up many times. The genes are TRBV10-3 and TRBJ1-4; no clear D gene. Deletions cut 10 bases from V and 8 bases from J, with 11 bases between. This CDR3 contains 11 residues. CDR1 is ENHRY, CDR2 SYGVKD, per germline. The CDR3 coding sequence is TGTGCCACATCGGCCAAAGAAAAACTGTTTTTT. Its protein product is CATSAKEKLFF.

The chain recombines TRBV28 with TRBJ2-7; 11 bases are shared with TRBD2. CDR1 is MDHEN, CDR2 SYDVKM, per germline. Trimming cost V 3 bases and J 7 bases; bases outside gene matches: 5. The CDR3 is made up of 14 amino acids. CDR3 region: CASSLLAGGGEQYF. CDR3 DNA sequence: TGTGCCAGCAGTTTGCTAGCGGGAGGTGGTGAGCAGTACTTC.

This clonotype showed up many times. The chain joins TRBV2 to TRBJ1-5, with 9 bases lining up with TRBD1. J gave up 7 bases and V 5 bases, and 6 bases lay outside the gene matches. CDR3 length equals 14 residues. The germline CDR1 and CDR2 sequences are SNHLY and FYNNEI. In DNA form, the CDR3 reads TGTGCCAGCAGTTCGGGACAGGGTGGCCAGCCCCAGCATTTT. Protein product: CASSSGQGGQPQHF.

This clonotype has at least ten counts. This rearrangement joins TRBV6-5 to TRBJ1-2, with 7 bases fitting TRBD1. The germline V gene has CDR1 MNHEY and CDR2 SVGAGI. After removal of 1 base from V and 3 bases from J, the junction contained 11 bases not matched to a gene. This CDR3 comprises 17 residues. CDR3 amino acids: CASSYWSKGQVDYGYTF. The DNA for the CDR3 is TGTGCCAGCAGTTACTGGAGTAAAGGACAGGTCGACTATGGCTACACCTTC.

This clonotype was found a few times. The chain combines TRBV6-2 or TRBV6-3 with TRBJ2-4; D is ambiguous. The V end was cut by 10 bases, the J end by 9 bases, with 13 bases between. Germline V gene lookup returns CDR1 MNHEY and CDR2 SVGEGT. The CDR3 runs to 11 residues. The CDR3 DNA follows: TGTGCCACCCTGACGGGTGGCATTCAGTACTTC. Its translation is CATLTGGIQYF.

CDR3 sequence: CSARTARGQFF. Here the CDR3 DNA reads TGCAGTGCCAGGACTGCTCGGGGGCAGTTCTTC. The rearrangement uses TRBV20-1 and TRBJ2-1, with a tentative D call TRBD2 (5 bases). The CDR3 has 11 residues. V was pared by 6 bases and J by 12 bases, with 15 bases between. Germline V lookup: CDR1 DFQATT, CDR2 SNEGSKA (reference sequence).

The J gene is TRBJ2-6, the V gene TRBV30; D is undetermined. The CDR3 has 12 amino acids. From germline, CDR1 is GTSNPN and CDR2 SVGIG (reference sequence). The V gene lost 8 bases and the J gene lost 2 bases, with 7 bases spanning the gap. CDR3 bases: TGTGCCCGCCGGACTGGGGCCAACGTCCTGACTTTC. It specifies CARRTGANVLTF.

This clonotype was counted at least ten times. The chain couples TRBV20-1 to TRBJ1-2; maybe TRBD1 (6 bases). V lost 5 bases to trimming and J lost 3 bases, with 10 bases between them. The V gene's germline CDR1 is DFQATT and CDR2 SNEGSKA (reference sequence). The CDR3 consists of 12 residues. CDR3 amino acids: CSAYTGHYGYTF. The CDR3 coding sequence is TGCAGTGCTTATACAGGGCACTATGGCTACACCTTC.

This clonotype was recorded at least ten times. The J gene is TRBJ1-5, the V gene TRBV5-1, with 7 bases fitting TRBD1. The CDR3 is made up of 16 amino acids. Unmatched junction bases numbered 11, after V lost 4 bases and J lost 4 bases. Germline V gene data show CDR1 as SGHRS and CDR2 as YFSETQ. The CDR3 here is CASSRDGTGENQPQHF. The DNA of the CDR3 is TGCGCCAGCAGCCGTGATGGCACAGGGGAAAATCAGCCCCAGCATTTT.

This clonotype was observed at least ten times. The CDR3 DNA reads TGTGCCAGCAGCTTCGGGACAGGGGGAGATACGCAGTATTTT. It codes for CASSFGTGGDTQYF. This chain joins TRBV7-9 and TRBJ2-3; TRBD1 matches 11 bases. This CDR3 has 14 residues. The trim removed 3 bases at V and 5 bases at J, leaving 1 base unmatched. Germline assignment: CDR1 SEHNR and CDR2 FQNEAQ (reference sequence).